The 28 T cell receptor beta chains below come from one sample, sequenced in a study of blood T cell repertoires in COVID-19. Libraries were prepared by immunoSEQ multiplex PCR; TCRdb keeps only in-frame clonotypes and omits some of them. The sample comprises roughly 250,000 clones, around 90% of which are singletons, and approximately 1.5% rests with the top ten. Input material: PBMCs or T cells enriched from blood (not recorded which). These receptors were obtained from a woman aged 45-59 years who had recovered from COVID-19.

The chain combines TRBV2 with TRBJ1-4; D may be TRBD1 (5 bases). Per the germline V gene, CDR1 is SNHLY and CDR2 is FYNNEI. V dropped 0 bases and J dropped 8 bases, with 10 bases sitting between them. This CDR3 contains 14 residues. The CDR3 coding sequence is TGTGCCAGCAGTGAAGCGGGGACTGTCGAAAAACTGTTTTTT. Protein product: CASSEAGTVEKLFF.

The DNA of the CDR3 is TGTGCCAGCAGTGAATCCAGCGGGATTAATGAGCAGTTCTTC. This codes for CASSESSGINEQFF. The chain employs TRBV6-1 and TRBJ2-1; 7 bases are a match to TRBD2. The germline CDR1 and CDR2 sequences are MNHNS and SASEGT. The CDR3 runs to 14 residues. Trimming at V came to 2 bases and at J to 7 bases, leaving 5 bases not matched to a gene.

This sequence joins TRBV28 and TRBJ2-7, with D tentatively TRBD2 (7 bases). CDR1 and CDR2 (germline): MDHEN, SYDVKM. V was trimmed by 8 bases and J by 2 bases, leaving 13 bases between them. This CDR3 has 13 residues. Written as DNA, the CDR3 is TGTGCCAGCGCGGGGGACACCACCTACGAGCAGTACTTC. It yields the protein CASAGDTTYEQYF.

This CDR3 is CASSVFSGNNSPLHF. CDR3 DNA: TGTGCCAGCAGCGTATTTTCAGGGAATAATTCACCCCTCCACTTT. This chain uses TRBV9 with TRBJ1-6; weak D call: TRBD1 (5 bases). Germline CDR1 and CDR2: SGDLS and YYNGEE. This CDR3 region has 15 residues. Between the trimmed V and J ends, which lost 1 base and 5 bases, there was a span of 10 bases. Drawing the rest from reference TRBV9 and TRBJ1-6, the complete variable domain is DSGVTQTPKHLITATGQRVTLRCSPRSGDLSVYWYQQSLDQGLQFLIQYYNGEERAKGNILERFSAQQFPDLHSELNLSSLELGDSALYFCASSVFSGNNSPLHFGNGTRLTVT.

The chain's CDR3 is CASSLGLAGQETQYF. CDR3 coding DNA: TGTGCCAGCAGCTTAGGGCTAGCGGGCCAAGAGACCCAGTACTTC. The rearrangement uses TRBV11-3 and TRBJ2-5, with 8 positions matching TRBD2. Germline V lookup: CDR1 SGHNT, CDR2 YENEEA. The CDR3 totals 15 residues. J lost 1 base, V lost 1 base, and 2 bases had no gene match. Combining the CDR3 with reference TRBV11-3 and TRBJ2-5 gives the whole variable domain EAGVVQSPRYKIIEKKQPVAFWCNPISGHNTLYWYLQNLGQGPELLIRYENEEAVDDSQLPKDRFSAERLKGVDSTLKIQPAELGDSAVYLCASSLGLAGQETQYFGPGTRLLVL.

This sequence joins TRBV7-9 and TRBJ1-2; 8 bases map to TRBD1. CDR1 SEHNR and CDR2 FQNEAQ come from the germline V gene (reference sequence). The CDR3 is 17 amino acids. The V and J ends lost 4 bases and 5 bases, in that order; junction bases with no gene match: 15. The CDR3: CASSSRDRSTVEYGYTF. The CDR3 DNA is TGTGCCAGCAGCTCAAGGGACAGGTCAACCGTGGAATATGGCTACACCTTC.

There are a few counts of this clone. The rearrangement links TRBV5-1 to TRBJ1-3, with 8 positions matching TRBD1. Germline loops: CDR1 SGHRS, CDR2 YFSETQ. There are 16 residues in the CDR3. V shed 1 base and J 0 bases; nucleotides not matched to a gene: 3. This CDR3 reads CASSLSGGSSGNTIYF. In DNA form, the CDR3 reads TGCGCCAGCAGCTTGTCAGGGGGCTCCTCTGGAAACACCATATATTTT.

In nucleotides, the CDR3 is TGTGCCAGCAGCCCGAATGATTGGACAGGAGGGAGAAACACCATATATTTT. This codes for CASSPNDWTGGRNTIYF. This sequence joins TRBV27 and TRBJ1-3; 7 bases align to TRBD1. CDR1 and CDR2 (germline): MNHEY, SMNVEV (reference sequence). This CDR3 contains 17 residues. V lost 6 bases to trimming and J lost 5 bases; unmatched junction nucleotides: 16.

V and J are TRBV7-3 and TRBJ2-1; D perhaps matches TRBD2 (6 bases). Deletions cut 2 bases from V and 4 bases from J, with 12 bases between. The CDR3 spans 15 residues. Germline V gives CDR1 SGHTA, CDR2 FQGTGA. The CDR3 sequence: CASSLGPSDYNEQFF. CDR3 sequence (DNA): TGTGCCAGCAGCTTAGGGCCTAGCGATTACAATGAGCAGTTCTTC.

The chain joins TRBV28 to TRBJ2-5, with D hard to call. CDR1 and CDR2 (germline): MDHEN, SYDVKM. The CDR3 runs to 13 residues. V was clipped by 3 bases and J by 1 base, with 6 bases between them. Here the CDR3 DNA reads TGTGCCAGCAGTTTGCCCGGCCAAGAGACCCAGTACTTC. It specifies CASSLPGQETQYF. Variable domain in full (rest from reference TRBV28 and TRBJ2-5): DVKVTQSSRYLVKRTGEKVFLECVQDMDHENMFWYRQDPGLGLRLIYFSYDVKMKEKGDIPEGYSVSREKKERFSLILESASTNQTSMYLCASSLPGQETQYFGPGTRLLVL.

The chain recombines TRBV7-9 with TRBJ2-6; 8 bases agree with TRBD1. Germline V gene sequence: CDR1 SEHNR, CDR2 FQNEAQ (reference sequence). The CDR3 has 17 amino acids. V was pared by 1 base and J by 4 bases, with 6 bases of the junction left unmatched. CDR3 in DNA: TGTGCCAGCAGCTTAGTGCAGGGGGCTGCCGGGGCCAACGTCCTGACTTTC. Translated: CASSLVQGAAGANVLTF. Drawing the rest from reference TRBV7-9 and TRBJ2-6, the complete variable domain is DTGVSQNPRHKITKRGQNVTFRCDPISEHNRLYWYRQTLGQGPEFLTYFQNEAQLEKSRLLSDRFSAERPKGSFSTLEIQRTEQGDSAMYLCASSLVQGAAGANVLTFGAGSRLTVL.

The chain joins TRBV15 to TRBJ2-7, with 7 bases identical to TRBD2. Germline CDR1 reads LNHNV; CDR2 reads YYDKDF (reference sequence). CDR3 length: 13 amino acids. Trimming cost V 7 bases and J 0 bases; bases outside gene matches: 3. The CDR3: CATMGGSSYEQYF. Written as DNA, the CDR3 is TGTGCCACCATGGGGGGGAGCTCCTACGAGCAGTACTTC.

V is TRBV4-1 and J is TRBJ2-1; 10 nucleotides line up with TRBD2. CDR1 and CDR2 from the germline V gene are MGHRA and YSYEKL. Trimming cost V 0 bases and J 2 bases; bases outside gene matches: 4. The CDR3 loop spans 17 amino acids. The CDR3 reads CASSQDQREGPYNEQFF. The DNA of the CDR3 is TGCGCCAGCAGCCAAGATCAGCGGGAGGGCCCCTACAATGAGCAGTTCTTC.

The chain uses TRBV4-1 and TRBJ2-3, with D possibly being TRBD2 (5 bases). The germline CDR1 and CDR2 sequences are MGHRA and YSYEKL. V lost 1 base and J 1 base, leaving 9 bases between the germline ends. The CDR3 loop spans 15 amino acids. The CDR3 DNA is TGCGCCAGCAGCCAAGGATCCGGGGGCACAGATACGCAGTATTTT. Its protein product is CASSQGSGGTDTQYF.

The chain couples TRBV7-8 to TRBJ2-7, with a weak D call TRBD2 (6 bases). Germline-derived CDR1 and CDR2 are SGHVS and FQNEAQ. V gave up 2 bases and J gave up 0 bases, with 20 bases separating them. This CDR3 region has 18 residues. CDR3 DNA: TGTGCCAGCAGCTTAAAGGTCCCCGGGACTCAGAGCTCCTACGAGCAGTACTTC. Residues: CASSLKVPGTQSSYEQYF.

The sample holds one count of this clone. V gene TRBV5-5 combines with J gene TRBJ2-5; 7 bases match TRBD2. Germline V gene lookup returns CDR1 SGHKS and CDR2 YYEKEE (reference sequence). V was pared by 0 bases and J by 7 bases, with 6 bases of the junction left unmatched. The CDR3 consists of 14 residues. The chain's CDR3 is CASSLGLLARTQYF. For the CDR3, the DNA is TGTGCCAGCAGCTTGGGTTTACTAGCGCGGACCCAGTACTTC.

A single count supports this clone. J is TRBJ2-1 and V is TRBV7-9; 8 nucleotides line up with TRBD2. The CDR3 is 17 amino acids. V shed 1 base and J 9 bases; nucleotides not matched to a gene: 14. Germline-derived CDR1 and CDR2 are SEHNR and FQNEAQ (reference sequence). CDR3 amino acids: CASSLVWRRTSFGEQFF. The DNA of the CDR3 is TGTGCCAGCAGCTTAGTGTGGCGTCGGACTAGCTTTGGTGAGCAGTTCTTC.

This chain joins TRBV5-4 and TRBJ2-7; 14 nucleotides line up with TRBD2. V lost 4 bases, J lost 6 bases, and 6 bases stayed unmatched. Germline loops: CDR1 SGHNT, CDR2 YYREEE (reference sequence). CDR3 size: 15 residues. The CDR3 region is CASSEGLAGVGEQYF. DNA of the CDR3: TGTGCCAGCAGCGAGGGACTAGCGGGAGTAGGCGAGCAGTACTTC. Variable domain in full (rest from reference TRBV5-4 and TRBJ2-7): ETGVTQSPTHLIKTRGQQVTLRCSSQSGHNTVSWYQQALGQGPQFIFQYYREEENGRGNFPPRFSGLQFPNYSSELNVNALELDDSALYLCASSEGLAGVGEQYFGPGTRLTVT.

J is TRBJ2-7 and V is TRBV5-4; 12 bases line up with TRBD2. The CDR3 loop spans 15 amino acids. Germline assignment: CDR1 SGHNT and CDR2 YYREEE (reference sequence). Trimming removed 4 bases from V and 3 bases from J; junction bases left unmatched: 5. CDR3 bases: TGTGCCAGCAGCAAGACTAGCGGGAGTATCTACGAGCAGTACTTC. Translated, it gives CASSKTSGSIYEQYF.

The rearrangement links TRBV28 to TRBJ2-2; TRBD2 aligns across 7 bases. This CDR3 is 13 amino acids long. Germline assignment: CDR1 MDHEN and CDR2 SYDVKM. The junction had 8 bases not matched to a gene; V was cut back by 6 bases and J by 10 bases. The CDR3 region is CASSSSRGEELFF. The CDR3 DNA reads TGTGCCAGCAGCTCATCCCGGGGGGAGGAGCTGTTTTTT.

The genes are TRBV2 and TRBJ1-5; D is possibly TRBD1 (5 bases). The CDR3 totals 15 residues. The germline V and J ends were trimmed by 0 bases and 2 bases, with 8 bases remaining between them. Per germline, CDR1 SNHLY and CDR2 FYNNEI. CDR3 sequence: CASSEARTRNQPQHF. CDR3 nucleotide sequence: TGTGCCAGCAGTGAAGCGCGGACACGCAATCAGCCCCAGCATTTT.

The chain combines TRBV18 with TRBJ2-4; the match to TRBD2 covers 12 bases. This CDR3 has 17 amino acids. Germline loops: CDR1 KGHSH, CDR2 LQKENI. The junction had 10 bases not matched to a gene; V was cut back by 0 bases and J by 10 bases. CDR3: CASSPPGLAGGLGIQYF. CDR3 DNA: TGTGCCAGCTCACCACCGGGACTAGCGGGCGGGCTCGGTATTCAGTACTTC.

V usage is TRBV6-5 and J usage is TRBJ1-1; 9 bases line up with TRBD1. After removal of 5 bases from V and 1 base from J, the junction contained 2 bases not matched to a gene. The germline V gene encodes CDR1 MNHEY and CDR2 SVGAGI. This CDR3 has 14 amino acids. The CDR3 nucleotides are TGTGCCAGCAGTACAGGGGGCCGGAACACTGAAGCTTTCTTT. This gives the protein CASSTGGRNTEAFF.

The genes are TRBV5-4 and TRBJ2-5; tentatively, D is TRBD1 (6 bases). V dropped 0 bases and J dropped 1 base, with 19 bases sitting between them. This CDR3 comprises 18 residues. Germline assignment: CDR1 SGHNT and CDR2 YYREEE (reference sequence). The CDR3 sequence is CASSLDIAGVGFQETQYF. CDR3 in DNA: TGTGCCAGCAGCTTGGATATTGCAGGGGTAGGGTTCCAAGAGACCCAGTACTTC.

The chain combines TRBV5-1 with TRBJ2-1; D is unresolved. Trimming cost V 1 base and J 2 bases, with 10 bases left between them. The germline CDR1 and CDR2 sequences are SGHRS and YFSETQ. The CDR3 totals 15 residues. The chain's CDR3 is CASSLRSGTYNEQFF. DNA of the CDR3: TGCGCCAGCAGCTTGCGGTCAGGAACCTACAATGAGCAGTTCTTC.

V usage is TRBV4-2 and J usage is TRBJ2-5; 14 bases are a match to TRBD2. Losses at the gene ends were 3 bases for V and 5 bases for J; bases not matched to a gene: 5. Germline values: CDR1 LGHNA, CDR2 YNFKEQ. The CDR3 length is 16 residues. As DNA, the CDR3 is TGTGCCAGCAGCCAGGTGGGACTAGCGGGAGAGGAGACCCAGTACTTC. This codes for CASSQVGLAGEETQYF.

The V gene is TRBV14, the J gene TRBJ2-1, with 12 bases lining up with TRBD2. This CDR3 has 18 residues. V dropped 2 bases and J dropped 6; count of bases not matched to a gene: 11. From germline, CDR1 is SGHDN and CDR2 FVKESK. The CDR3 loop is CASSQFGASGRAGNEQFF. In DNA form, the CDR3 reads TGTGCCAGCAGCCAATTTGGGGCTAGCGGGAGGGCCGGCAATGAGCAGTTCTTC. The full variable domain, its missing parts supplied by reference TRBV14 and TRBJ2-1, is EAGVTQFPSHSVIEKGQTVTLRCDPISGHDNLYWYRRVMGKEIKFLLHFVKESKQDESGMPNNRFLAERTGGTYSTLKVQPAELEDSGVYFCASSQFGASGRAGNEQFFGPGTRLTVL.

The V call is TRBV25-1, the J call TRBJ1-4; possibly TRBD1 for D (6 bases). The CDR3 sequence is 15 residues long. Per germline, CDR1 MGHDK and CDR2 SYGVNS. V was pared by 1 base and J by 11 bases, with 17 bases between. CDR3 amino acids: CASSELLGGWGKLFF. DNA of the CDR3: TGTGCCAGCAGTGAATTGTTAGGGGGTTGGGGCAAACTGTTTTTT. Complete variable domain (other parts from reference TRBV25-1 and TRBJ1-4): EADIYQTPRYLVIGTGKKITLECSQTMGHDKMYWYQQDPGMELHLIHYSYGVNSTEKGDLSSESTVSRIRTEHFPLTLESARPSHTSQYLCASSELLGGWGKLFFGSGTQLSVL.